The clone carrying this TCR beta chain showed up many times. Its target is unknown. V gave up 3 bases and J gave up 7 bases, with 13 bases separating them. The CDR3 is 13 residues long. CDR1 is SGHDN and CDR2 is FVKESK in the germline V gene. TCRdb analysed the multiplex PCR reads with MiXCR anew, one entry per CDR3 protein. The sample has about 21,000 distinct CDR3 sequences, about two fifths seen once. The entry originates in a study of breast tumors, draining lymph nodes, adjacent tissues. General study findings and limits: Compared with basal-like, luminal-like tumors shared significantly more repertoire with nontumor tissue. Tumor TCR diversity was below lymph nodes but above nontumor tissue.

The sample comprised breast tumor tissue. The chain has TRBV14 and TRBJ2-7; D is possibly TRBD2 (6 bases). The receptor comes from a female donor with breast cancer. Some clones in this sample may be carry-over from other donors' samples. CDR3 protein: CASSQQVAGEQYF. CDR3 in DNA: TGTGCCAGCAGCCAGCAGGTGGCGGGGGAGCAGTACTTC.